These T cell receptor beta chains were read from a single sample in a study of beta chain features in type 1 diabetes. This table comes from immunoSEQ multiplex PCR, and its TCRdb copy is limited to in-frame clones, with some not included. The sample contains under 300,000 clones, 24% of which appear only once. What was sequenced was naive CD4+ T cells from blood. Every receptor here comes from a woman aged 25 to 45 with type 1 diabetes. The CDR3 runs from the conserved cysteine through the conserved F or W. The D gene is left open where the match is weak. Part of the rows lack a size; the others show once, few, many or a class for expanded clones.

d_gene	v_gene	abundance	j_gene	len	CDR3aa	CDR3nt
TRBD1	TRBV30	few	TRBJ1-5	13	CAWSGQGQGPQHF	TGTGCCTGGAGTGGACAGGGTCAGGGGCCCCAGCATTTT
TRBD2	TRBV5-1	NA	TRBJ2-3	16	CASSPRTSAGTDTQYF	TGCGCCAGCAGCCCCCGGACTAGCGCGGGCACAGATACGCAGTATTTT
TRBD2	TRBV9	few	TRBJ2-1	15	CASSGTSGRRNEQFF	TGTGCCAGCAGCGGGACTAGCGGGAGGCGGAATGAGCAGTTCTTC
TRBD1	TRBV7-2	few	TRBJ2-7	15	CASSIPTGASYEQYF	TGTGCCAGCAGCATACCGACAGGGGCCTCCTACGAGCAGTACTTC
NA	TRBV29-1	few	TRBJ1-1	12	CSVHQGTQGAFF	TGCAGCGTTCATCAGGGCACACAAGGGGCTTTCTTT
TRBD1	TRBV29-1	NA	TRBJ1-5	14	CSVTLPTGDQPQHF	TGCAGCGTCACCCTACCGACAGGGGATCAGCCCCAGCATTTT
NA	TRBV28	NA	TRBJ1-4	14	CASRPQADNEKLFF	TGTGCCAGCCGCCCTCAGGCTGACAATGAAAAACTGTTTTTT
TRBD2	TRBV30	few	TRBJ2-7	12	CAWGTTSYEQYF	TGTGCCTGGGGGACTACCTCCTACGAGCAGTACTTC
NA	TRBV5-4	few	TRBJ1-1	14	CASSLTGSSSEAFF	TGTGCCAGCAGCTTAACAGGGAGTTCCTCTGAAGCTTTCTTT
TRBD2	TRBV27	few	TRBJ2-7	15	CASSSQAGASYEQYF	TGTGCCAGCAGTTCTCAAGCGGGAGCCTCCTACGAGCAGTACTTC
NA	TRBV5-1	NA	TRBJ1-3	14	CASSSQGSGNTIYF	TGCGCCAGCAGCTCCCAGGGATCTGGAAACACCATATATTTT
NA	TRBV15	few	TRBJ2-5	14	CATSRDTSSETQYF	TGTGCCACCAGCAGAGATACTAGCTCGGAGACCCAGTACTTC
TRBD1	TRBV18	NA	TRBJ2-7	15	CASSPPTGGTYEQYF	TGTGCCAGCTCACCACCGACAGGGGGGACCTACGAGCAGTACTTC
NA	TRBV29-1	few	TRBJ1-1	11	CSVVRVTEAFF	TGCAGCGTTGTTAGAGTCACTGAAGCTTTCTTT
NA	TRBV7-3	few	TRBJ2-3	14	CASSRDSSTDTQYF	TGTGCCAGCAGCCGGGACTCCAGCACAGATACGCAGTATTTT
TRBD2	TRBV5-4	once	TRBJ2-1	16	CASSLMTREGRNEQFF	TGTGCCAGCAGCTTGATGACGCGGGAGGGGAGGAATGAGCAGTTCTTC
TRBD2	TRBV30	NA	TRBJ2-3	17	CAWRHSGTSGFTDTQYF	TGTGCCTGGAGGCATTCCGGGACTAGCGGGTTCACAGATACGCAGTATTTT
NA	TRBV9	few	TRBJ1-1	15	CASSSDRGSDTEAFF	TGTGCCAGCAGCTCCGACCGGGGGTCGGACACTGAAGCTTTCTTT
NA	TRBV29-1	NA	TRBJ2-1	15	CSSGAGLNAGNEQFF	TGCAGCTCAGGGGCCGGGCTTAATGCAGGCAATGAGCAGTTCTTC
TRBD1	TRBV30	NA	TRBJ2-7	13	CAWNFRTGAEQYF	TGTGCCTGGAATTTTCGGACAGGGGCCGAGCAGTACTTC
TRBD1	TRBV29-1	NA	TRBJ2-7	12	CSVGGQPYEQYF	TGCAGCGTTGGGGGACAGCCCTACGAGCAGTACTTC
TRBD2	TRBV5-4	NA	TRBJ2-1	15	CASSRGGNSYNEQFF	TGTGCCAGCAGCCGCGGGGGGAACTCCTACAATGAGCAGTTCTTC
TRBD1	TRBV6-5	NA	TRBJ2-7	15	CASSRTDRGIARRYF	TGTGCCAGCAGTCGGACAGACAGGGGGATAGCGCGGCGGTACTTC
TRBD2	TRBV29-1	NA	TRBJ2-1	12	CSQSGRANEQFF	TGCAGCCAAAGCGGGAGGGCCAATGAGCAGTTCTTC
NA	TRBV30	few	TRBJ1-2	14	CAWSVNSLNYGYTF	TGTGCCTGGAGTGTTAACAGCTTAAACTATGGCTACACCTTC
NA	TRBV7-9	few	TRBJ2-2	14	CASSWATNTGELFF	TGTGCCAGCAGCTGGGCTACGAACACCGGGGAGCTGTTTTTT
NA	TRBV5-4	NA	TRBJ1-1	14	CASSLTDANTEAFF	TGTGCCAGCAGCTTAACAGATGCGAACACTGAAGCTTTCTTT
TRBD1	TRBV7-9	few	TRBJ1-1	14	CASSFAGGGTEAFF	TGTGCCAGCAGCTTCGCAGGGGGCGGTACTGAAGCTTTCTTT